This note documents a single TCR beta chain sequence. Antigen unknown. This sample is drawn from a study of cytomegalovirus exposure and HLA in healthy donors. Study-level findings and limits: Roughly uniform depth of sequencing across donors was assumed in presence/absence analyses. Listed as cytomegalovirus-associated were 170 or so TCR beta chains. In a later analysis, DRB1 alleles had the most associated TCRs; HLA-C alleles the fewest. For most TCR beta V segments, an earlier analysis put the productive rate at about 87% or about 30% of the time.

A multiplex PCR was run with 60 Vbeta primers and 13 Jbeta primers. TCRdb's table, derived via immunoSEQ multiplex PCR, lists solely in-frame clones and lacks some. Of fewer than 200,000 clones listed, 81% are singletons. The germline CDR1 and CDR2 sequences are LGHNA and YNFKEQ. This CDR3 is built from 20 residues. Losses at the gene ends were 4 bases for V and 1 base for J; bases not matched to a gene: 17. The sequenced material came from PBMCs. This chain connects TRBV4-2 to TRBJ2-3; TRBD2 matches 10 bases. The sequence was obtained from a man aged 35-49 years in good health and CMV-seropositive. The CDR3 loop is CASSRQSVAGGPLGTDTQYF. The DNA for the CDR3 is TGTGCCAGCAGCCGCCAGTCCGTAGCGGGGGGCCCCCTCGGCACAGATACGCAGTATTTT.